The 29 T cell receptor beta chains listed next were all sequenced from one sample in a study of cytomegalovirus exposure and HLA in healthy donors. It was with 60 Vbeta and 13 Jbeta primers that the PCR ran. Assay used: immunoSEQ multiplex PCR; TCRdb lists only in-frame clones, some missing. Found here are approximately 20,000 clones; the top ten clones hold roughly 23%. The sample consisted of PBMCs. The receptors come from a man between 60 and 70 years old in good health and CMV-seropositive.

The chain joins TRBV6-5 to TRBJ2-2; 7 bases are a match to TRBD1. In germline, CDR1 is MNHEY, CDR2 SVGAGI. The CDR3 spans 13 residues. The trim removed 8 bases at V and 1 base at J, leaving 1 base unmatched. The chain's CDR3 is CASRTGNTGELFF. CDR3 DNA: TGTGCCAGCCGGACAGGGAACACCGGGGAGCTGTTTTTT.

This sequence joins TRBV28 and TRBJ2-2, with 8 bases identical to TRBD1. The V gene end was trimmed by 9 bases and the J gene end by 4 bases; junction bases not matched to a gene: 7. The CDR3 consists of 14 residues. Per germline, CDR1 MDHEN and CDR2 SYDVKM. This chain's CDR3 is CASSGTGLTGELFF. The DNA for the CDR3 is TGTGCCAGTTCCGGGACAGGACTCACCGGGGAGCTGTTTTTT.

The chain joins TRBV7-8 to TRBJ1-2; perhaps TRBD1 as D (6 bases). CDR1 SGHVS and CDR2 FQNEAQ come from the germline V gene. The CDR3 has 14 residues. V was clipped by 2 bases and J by 6 bases, with 13 bases between them. CDR3 coding DNA: TGTGCCAGCAGCTTAAACAGGGCTGGAGATGGCTACACCTTC. Translation gives CASSLNRAGDGYTF.

The genes are TRBV29-1 and TRBJ1-5; 10 nucleotides line up with TRBD1. CDR1 is SQVTM, CDR2 ANQGSEA, per germline. V trimming: 7 bases; J trimming: 6 bases; junction bases outside the gene matches: 6. This CDR3 comprises 13 residues. In DNA, the CDR3 is TGCAGCGCTGGGACAGGGGAGGGTCAGCCCCAGCATTTT. This gives the protein CSAGTGEGQPQHF.

The chain combines TRBV4-1 with TRBJ1-4, with D tentatively TRBD1 (6 bases). Germline CDR1 reads MGHRA; CDR2 reads YSYEKL. This CDR3 has 17 residues. Trimming stripped 3 bases from V and 1 base from J, with 15 bases between. In DNA form, the CDR3 reads TGCGCCAGCAGCCAGGGAGGGGGGGTGGTAACTAATGAAAAACTGTTTTTT. Protein sequence: CASSQGGGVVTNEKLFF.

To note about this clone: The CDR3 does not close with the conserved phenylalanine or tryptophan, likely indicating a read error. The chain is built from TRBV18 and TRBJ1-1; perhaps TRBD1 as D (5 bases). The CDR3 sequence is 14 residues long. V was trimmed by 8 bases and J by 5 bases, leaving 18 bases between them. Germline CDR1 reads KGHSH; CDR2 reads LQKENI. CDR3 DNA sequence: TGTGCCAGCGGCGCGGGGCAGGTCGAAACTGAAGCTTTCCTT. Protein product: CASGAGQVETEAFL.

J is TRBJ1-4 and V is TRBV10-3; TRBD1 agrees at 9 bases. Germline loops: CDR1 ENHRY, CDR2 SYGVKD. Trimming cost V 0 bases and J 6 bases; bases outside gene matches: 2. This CDR3 is built from 15 residues. The CDR3 nucleotides read TGTGCCATCAGTGAGTCGACAGGGGGTGATGAAAAACTGTTTTTT. It is translated as CAISESTGGDEKLFF.

The chain employs TRBV6-1 and TRBJ1-2; 10 bases align to TRBD1. V dropped 5 bases and J dropped 4; count of bases not matched to a gene: 7. The CDR3 sequence is 15 residues long. Per the germline V gene, CDR1 is MNHNS and CDR2 is SASEGT. The chain's CDR3 is CASSNRDRGSYGYTF. CDR3 DNA: TGTGCCAGCAGTAACCGGGACAGGGGCAGCTATGGCTACACCTTC.

The V gene is TRBV5-6, the J gene TRBJ2-3, with TRBD2 identical over 7 bases. Germline V gives CDR1 SGHDT, CDR2 YYEEEE. The CDR3 runs 15 residues. The V segment lost 5 bases and the J segment 3 bases; nucleotides outside the gene matches: 9. Written as DNA, the CDR3 is TGTGCCAGCAGTCCCGGCGGGAGAGCGACAGATACGCAGTATTTT. Translating gives CASSPGGRATDTQYF.

The chain employs TRBV7-2 and TRBJ1-5; D not certain. V lost 5 bases, J lost 4 bases, and 15 bases lay in between. Germline lookup yields CDR1 SGHTA and CDR2 FQGNSA. This CDR3 contains 15 residues. CDR3 nucleotide sequence: TGTGCCAGCAGCCGCGGGGAACACCAAAATCAGCCCCAGCATTTT. Translation: CASSRGEHQNQPQHF. Variable domain in full (rest from reference TRBV7-2 and TRBJ1-5): GAGVSQSPSNKVTEKGKDVELRCDPISGHTALYWYRQSLGQGLEFLIYFQGNSAPDKSGLPSDRFSAERTGGSVSTLTIQRTQQEDSAVYLCASSRGEHQNQPQHFGDGTRLSIL.

The gene calls are TRBV7-6 and TRBJ2-1; a weak D match, TRBD2 (6 bases). V dropped 4 bases and J dropped 10 bases, with 23 bases sitting between them. The CDR3 covers 16 residues. Germline V gene data show CDR1 as SGHVS and CDR2 as FNYEAQ. The CDR3 region has the DNA TGTGCCAGCAGCTATCTCACGGGGGAAGGATTCGGAGAGCAGTTCTTC. Translating gives CASSYLTGEGFGEQFF.

The V and J genes are TRBV29-1 and TRBJ1-2; 9 bases map to TRBD1. CDR1 and CDR2 from the germline V gene are SQVTM and ANQGSEA. This CDR3 contains 13 residues. V lost 5 bases and J lost 4; bases outside the gene matches: 5. The CDR3 sequence is CSVSDRGRYGYTF. CDR3 DNA: TGCAGCGTTTCGGACAGGGGCCGCTATGGCTACACCTTC.

CDR3: CASSQDQESRYEQYF. As DNA, the CDR3 is TGCGCCAGCAGCCAAGATCAGGAAAGTCGGTACGAGCAGTACTTC. This chain uses TRBV4-1 with TRBJ2-7, with unresolved D. V was cut by 0 bases and J by 4 bases, with 13 bases left in between. This CDR3 is 15 amino acids long. Per the germline V gene, CDR1 is MGHRA and CDR2 is YSYEKL.

V gene TRBV5-1 combines with J gene TRBJ2-5; possibly TRBD2 for D (7 bases). The germline gives CDR1 SGHRS, CDR2 YFSETQ. V shed 3 bases and J shed 0 bases, with 9 bases lying between them. CDR3 length equals 14 residues. CDR3 residues: CASSSGGYQETQYF. In DNA, the CDR3 is TGCGCCAGCAGCTCGGGGGGCTACCAAGAGACCCAGTACTTC.

The V gene is TRBV5-1, the J gene TRBJ1-1, with a weak D call TRBD1 (5 bases). The germline CDR1 and CDR2 sequences are SGHRS and YFSETQ. The CDR3 has 14 residues. The germline V and J ends were trimmed by 4 bases and 1 base, with 11 bases remaining between them. The CDR3 sequence: CASSQTTGNTEAFF. In DNA form, the CDR3 reads TGCGCCAGCAGCCAGACAACAGGGAACACTGAAGCTTTCTTT.

The CDR3 reads CSAHLGLNTGELFF. CDR3 coding DNA: TGCAGCGCCCACCTGGGGCTGAACACCGGGGAGCTGTTTTTT. The V call is TRBV29-1, the J call TRBJ2-2, with D maybe TRBD1 (5 bases). The CDR3 is made up of 14 amino acids. Germline CDR1 is SQVTM and CDR2 is ANQGSEA. Deletions cut 7 bases from V and 1 base from J, with 13 bases between.

This chain joins TRBV14 and TRBJ1-4; possibly TRBD1 for D (6 bases). In germline, CDR1 is SGHDN, CDR2 FVKESK. CDR3 length: 13 amino acids. V lost 4 bases and J lost 7, with 10 bases in between. The CDR3 coding sequence is TGTGCCAGCAGCCGAGGGGGGGCTGAAAAACTGTTTTTT. Its protein is CASSRGGAEKLFF.

V is TRBV30 and J is TRBJ2-3; TRBD1 matches at 10 bases. J was trimmed by 7 bases and V by 4 bases; bases with no gene match: 14. Germline lookup yields CDR1 GTSNPN and CDR2 SVGIG (reference sequence). The CDR3 runs to 16 residues. CDR3 residues: CAWINLRDRGPHTQYF. The CDR3 DNA reads TGTGCCTGGATAAACCTCCGGGACAGGGGTCCACATACGCAGTATTTT.

The gene calls are TRBV6-5 and TRBJ2-7; weak D call: TRBD2 (5 bases). The germline V and J ends were trimmed by 6 bases and 2 bases, with 17 bases remaining between them. Germline loops: CDR1 MNHEY, CDR2 SVGAGI. The CDR3 spans 15 residues. Here the CDR3 DNA reads TGTGCCAGCAGCCGAAAACCCGGAGGCCCCTACGAGCAGTACTTC. Its protein is CASSRKPGGPYEQYF.

This sequence joins TRBV4-1 and TRBJ2-2, with TRBD1 matching over 10 bases. Per germline, CDR1 MGHRA and CDR2 YSYEKL. V was clipped by 4 bases and J by 6 bases; unmatched bases: 8. This CDR3 has 16 residues. The CDR3 bases are TGCGCCAGCAGCCGACCCCCGGGACAGGGGCCCGGGGAGCTGTTTTTT. It yields the protein CASSRPPGQGPGELFF.

This chain links TRBV6-5 with TRBJ2-7, with 10 nucleotides matching TRBD1. The length of the CDR3 is 16 residues. The germline CDR1 and CDR2 sequences are MNHEY and SVGAGI. The trim removed 0 bases at V and 3 bases at J, leaving 5 bases unmatched. The CDR3 is CASSYSRGQGFYEQYF. CDR3 nucleotides: TGTGCCAGCAGTTACTCGAGGGGACAGGGGTTCTACGAGCAGTACTTC.

The chain employs TRBV18 and TRBJ1-1, with D hard to call. CDR3 length equals 13 residues. Trimming took off 3 bases at V and 4 bases at J, with 9 bases between the two ends. Germline CDR1 and CDR2: KGHSH and LQKENI. CDR3 bases: TGTGCCAGCTCACCGGGAGAGACCACTGAAGCTTTCTTT. It codes for CASSPGETTEAFF.

The chain couples TRBV19 to TRBJ1-5; D may be TRBD1 (6 bases). Germline-derived CDR1 and CDR2 are LNHDA and SQIVND (reference sequence). The CDR3 totals 14 residues. V was clipped by 6 bases and J by 6 bases, with 15 bases between them. CDR3 nucleotide sequence: TGTGCCAGTAGGTCTACAGGGTCCGGTCAGCCCCAGCATTTT. Translating gives CASRSTGSGQPQHF.

This chain connects TRBV29-1 to TRBJ1-2, with TRBD1 matching over 7 bases. Germline CDR1 SQVTM, CDR2 ANQGSEA. This CDR3 is built from 14 residues. The ends lost 4 bases at V and 5 bases at J; junction bases unmatched: 10. CDR3 amino acids: CSVARQGSGYGYTF. CDR3 coding DNA: TGCAGCGTTGCCCGACAGGGATCAGGATATGGCTACACCTTC.

The gene calls are TRBV6-1 and TRBJ2-2; D may be TRBD1 (5 bases). Deletions cut 3 bases from V and 7 bases from J, with 15 bases between. Germline lookup yields CDR1 MNHNS and CDR2 SASEGT. This CDR3 region has 15 residues. The CDR3 coding sequence is TGTGCCAGCAGTGAGCTGACAGCCACTTTCGGGGAGCTGTTTTTT. Residues: CASSELTATFGELFF.

The chain combines TRBV7-9 with TRBJ2-5, with 8 bases fitting TRBD2. The CDR3 has 16 residues. Losses at the gene ends were 2 bases for V and 5 bases for J; bases not matched to a gene: 10. Germline CDR1 is SEHNR and CDR2 is FQNEAQ (reference sequence). The DNA of the CDR3 is TGTGCCAGCAGCTTATCCGGGACTAGGCTTATGGAGACCCAGTACTTC. Protein product: CASSLSGTRLMETQYF.

The genes are TRBV30 and TRBJ1-1; D possibly corresponds to TRBD1 (6 bases). Looked up from germline, CDR1 is GTSNPN and CDR2 is SVGIG (reference sequence). The CDR3 length is 16 residues. V lost 3 bases and J 6 bases, leaving 23 bases between the germline ends. The CDR3 here is CAWRQRSGDKRPEAFF. In DNA, the CDR3 is TGTGCCTGGAGACAAAGGTCCGGGGACAAGCGGCCTGAAGCTTTCTTT.

The chain combines TRBV7-9 with TRBJ2-2; D is unclear. CDR3 length: 14 residues. The ends were cut back, 1 base at V and 6 bases at J, with 9 bases in the middle. Germline CDR1 and CDR2: SEHNR and FQNEAQ (reference sequence). CDR3 DNA sequence: TGTGCCAGCAGCTTAGGTCTAGTGGCCGGGGAGCTGTTTTTT. It is translated as CASSLGLVAGELFF.

The DNA of the CDR3 is TGTGCCAGCTCCTCGTCTCACCTTGCAGGGGAAGAGACCCAGTACTTC. Its protein product is CASSSSHLAGEETQYF. V usage is TRBV18 and J usage is TRBJ2-5, with TRBD1 as a possible D gene (6 bases). V was clipped by 6 bases and J by 3 bases, with 20 bases between them. Germline V gene sequence: CDR1 KGHSH, CDR2 LQKENI. The CDR3 totals 16 residues.